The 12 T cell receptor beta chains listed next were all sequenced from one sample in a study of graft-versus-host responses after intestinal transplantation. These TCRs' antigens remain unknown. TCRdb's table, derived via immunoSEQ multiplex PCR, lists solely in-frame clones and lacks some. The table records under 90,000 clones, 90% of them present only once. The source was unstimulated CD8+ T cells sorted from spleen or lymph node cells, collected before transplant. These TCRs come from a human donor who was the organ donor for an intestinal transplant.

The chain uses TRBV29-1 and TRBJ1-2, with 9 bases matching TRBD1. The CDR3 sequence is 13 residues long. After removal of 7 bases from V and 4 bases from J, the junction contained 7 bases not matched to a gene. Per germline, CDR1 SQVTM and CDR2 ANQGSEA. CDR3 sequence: CSALGQGTYGYTF. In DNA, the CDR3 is TGCAGCGCTTTAGGACAGGGGACCTATGGCTACACCTTC.

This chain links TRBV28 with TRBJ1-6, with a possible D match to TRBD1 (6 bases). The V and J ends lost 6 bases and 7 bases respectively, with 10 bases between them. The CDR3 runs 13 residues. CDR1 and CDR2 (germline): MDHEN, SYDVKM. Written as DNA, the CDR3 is TGTGCCAGCAGCCCTACAGGGAATTCACCCCTCCACTTT. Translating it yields CASSPTGNSPLHF.

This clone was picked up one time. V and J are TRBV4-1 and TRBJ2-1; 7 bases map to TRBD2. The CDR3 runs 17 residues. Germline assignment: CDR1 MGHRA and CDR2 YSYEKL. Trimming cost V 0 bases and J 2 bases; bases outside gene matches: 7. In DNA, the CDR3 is TGCGCCAGCAGCCAAGAAGACGGGGGGTTCACCTACAATGAGCAGTTCTTC. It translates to CASSQEDGGFTYNEQFF.

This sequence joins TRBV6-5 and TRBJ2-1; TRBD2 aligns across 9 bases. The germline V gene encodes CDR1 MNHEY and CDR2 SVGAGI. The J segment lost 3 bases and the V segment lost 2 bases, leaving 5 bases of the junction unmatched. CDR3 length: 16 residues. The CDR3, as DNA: TGTGCCAGCAGTTACGCTAGCGGGGCTTACTACAATGAGCAGTTCTTC. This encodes CASSYASGAYYNEQFF.

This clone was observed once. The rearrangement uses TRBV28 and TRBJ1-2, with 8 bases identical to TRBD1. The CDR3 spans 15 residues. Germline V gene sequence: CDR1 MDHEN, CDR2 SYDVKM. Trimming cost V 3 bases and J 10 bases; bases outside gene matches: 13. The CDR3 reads CASSFVRVAGGHYTF. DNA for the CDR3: TGTGCCAGCAGTTTTGTTCGGGTTGCAGGGGGCCACTACACCTTC.

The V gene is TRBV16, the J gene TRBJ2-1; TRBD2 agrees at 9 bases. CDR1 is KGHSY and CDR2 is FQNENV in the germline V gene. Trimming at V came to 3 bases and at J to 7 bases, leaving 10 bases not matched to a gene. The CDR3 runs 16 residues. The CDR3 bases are TGTGCCAGCAGCCACGTTGCGGGGGGGCCGGGAAATGAGCAGTTCTTC. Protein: CASSHVAGGPGNEQFF.

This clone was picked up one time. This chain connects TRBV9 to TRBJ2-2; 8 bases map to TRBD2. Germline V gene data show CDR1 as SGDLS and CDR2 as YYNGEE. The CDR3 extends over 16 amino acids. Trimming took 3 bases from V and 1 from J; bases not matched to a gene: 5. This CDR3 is CASSDNSGENTGELFF. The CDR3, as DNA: TGTGCCAGCAGCGACAATAGCGGGGAGAACACCGGGGAGCTGTTTTTT.

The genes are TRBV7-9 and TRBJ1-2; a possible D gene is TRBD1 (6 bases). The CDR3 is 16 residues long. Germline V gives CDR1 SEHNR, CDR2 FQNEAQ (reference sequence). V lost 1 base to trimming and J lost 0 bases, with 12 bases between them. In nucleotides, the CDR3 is TGTGCCAGCAGCTTAGTGTCGCAGGGGCCTAACTATGGCTACACCTTC. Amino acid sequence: CASSLVSQGPNYGYTF.

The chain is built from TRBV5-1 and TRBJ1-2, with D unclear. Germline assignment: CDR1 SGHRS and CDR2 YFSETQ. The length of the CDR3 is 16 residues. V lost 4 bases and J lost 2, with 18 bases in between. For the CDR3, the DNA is TGCGCCAGCAGCCCTGCTTTGGGTTACAGAAACTATGGCTACACCTTC. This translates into CASSPALGYRNYGYTF.

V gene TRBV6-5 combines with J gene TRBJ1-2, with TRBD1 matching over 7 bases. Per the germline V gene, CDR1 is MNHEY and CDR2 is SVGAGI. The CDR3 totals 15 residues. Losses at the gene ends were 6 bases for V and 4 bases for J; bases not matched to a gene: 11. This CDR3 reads CASSLTNTGAYGYTF. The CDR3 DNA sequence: TGTGCCAGCAGCCTAACAAACACAGGGGCCTATGGCTACACCTTC.

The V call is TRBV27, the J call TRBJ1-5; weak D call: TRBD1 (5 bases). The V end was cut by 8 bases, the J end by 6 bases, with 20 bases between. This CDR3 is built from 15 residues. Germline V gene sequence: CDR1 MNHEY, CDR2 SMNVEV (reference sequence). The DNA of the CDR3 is TGTGCCAGCGCCCCCTTAAGGGGTGACACTCAGCCCCAGCATTTT. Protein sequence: CASAPLRGDTQPQHF.

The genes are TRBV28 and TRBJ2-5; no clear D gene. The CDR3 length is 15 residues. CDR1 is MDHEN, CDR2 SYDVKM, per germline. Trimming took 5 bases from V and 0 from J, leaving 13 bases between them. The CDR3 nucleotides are TGTGCCAGCAGTGTCCTGACTGCGTACCAAGAGACCCAGTACTTC. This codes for CASSVLTAYQETQYF.